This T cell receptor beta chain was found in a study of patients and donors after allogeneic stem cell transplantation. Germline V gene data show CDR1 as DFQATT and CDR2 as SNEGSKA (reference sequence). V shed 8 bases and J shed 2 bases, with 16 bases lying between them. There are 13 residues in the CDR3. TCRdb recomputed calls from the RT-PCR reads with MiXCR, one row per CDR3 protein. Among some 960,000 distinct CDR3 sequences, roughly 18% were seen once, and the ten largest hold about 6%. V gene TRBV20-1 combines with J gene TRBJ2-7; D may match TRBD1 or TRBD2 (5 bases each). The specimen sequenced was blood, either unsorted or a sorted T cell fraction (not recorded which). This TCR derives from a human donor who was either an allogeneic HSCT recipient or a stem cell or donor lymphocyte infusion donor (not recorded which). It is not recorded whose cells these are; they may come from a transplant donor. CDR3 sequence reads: CSFARDRAYEQYF. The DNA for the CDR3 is TGCAGTTTCGCCCGGGACCGAGCCTACGAGCAGTACTTC.